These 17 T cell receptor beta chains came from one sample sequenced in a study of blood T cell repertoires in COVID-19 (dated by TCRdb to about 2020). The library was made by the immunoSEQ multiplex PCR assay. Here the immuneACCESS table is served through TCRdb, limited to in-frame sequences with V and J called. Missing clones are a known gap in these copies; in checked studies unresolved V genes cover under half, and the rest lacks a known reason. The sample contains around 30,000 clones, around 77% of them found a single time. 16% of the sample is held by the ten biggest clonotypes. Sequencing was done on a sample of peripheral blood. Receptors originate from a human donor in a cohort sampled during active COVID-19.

The CDR3 sequence: CASSDLQGVTEAFF. The CDR3 nucleotides are TGTGCCAGCAGCGACTTACAGGGGGTCACTGAAGCTTTCTTT. The V and J genes are TRBV5-5 and TRBJ1-1; TRBD1 aligns across 8 bases. J was trimmed by 4 bases and V by 4 bases; bases with no gene match: 6. Germline assignment: CDR1 SGHKS and CDR2 YYEKEE (reference sequence). The CDR3 covers 14 residues.

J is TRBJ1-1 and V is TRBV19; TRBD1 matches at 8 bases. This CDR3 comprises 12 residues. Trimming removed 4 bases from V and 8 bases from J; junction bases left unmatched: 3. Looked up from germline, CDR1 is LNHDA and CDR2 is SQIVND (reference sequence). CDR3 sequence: CASSTRDREAFF. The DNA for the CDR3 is TGTGCCAGTAGTACGAGGGACAGGGAAGCTTTCTTT.

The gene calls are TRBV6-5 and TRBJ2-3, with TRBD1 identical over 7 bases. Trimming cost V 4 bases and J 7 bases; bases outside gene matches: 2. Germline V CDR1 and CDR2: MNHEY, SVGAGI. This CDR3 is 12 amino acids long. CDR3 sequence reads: CASSLQGHTQYF. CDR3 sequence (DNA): TGTGCCAGCAGTTTACAGGGGCATACGCAGTATTTT.

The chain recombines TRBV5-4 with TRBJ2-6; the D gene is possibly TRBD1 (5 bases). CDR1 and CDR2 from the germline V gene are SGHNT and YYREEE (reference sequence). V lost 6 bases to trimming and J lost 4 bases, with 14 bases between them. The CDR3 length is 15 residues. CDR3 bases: TGTGCCAGCACCCAATCAGGGTTCGGGGCCAACGTCCTGACTTTC. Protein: CASTQSGFGANVLTF.

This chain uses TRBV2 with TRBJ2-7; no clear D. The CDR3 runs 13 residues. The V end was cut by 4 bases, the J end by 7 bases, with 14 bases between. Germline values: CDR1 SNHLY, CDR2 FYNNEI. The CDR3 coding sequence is TGTGCCAGCAGTGGAAGTCGGCAGGAAGAGCAGTACTTC. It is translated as CASSGSRQEEQYF.

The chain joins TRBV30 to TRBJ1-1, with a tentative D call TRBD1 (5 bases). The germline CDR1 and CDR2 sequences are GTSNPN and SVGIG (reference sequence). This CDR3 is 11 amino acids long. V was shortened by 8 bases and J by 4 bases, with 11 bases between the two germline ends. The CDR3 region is CAQAGGTEAFF. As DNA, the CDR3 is TGTGCCCAGGCGGGGGGCACTGAAGCTTTCTTT.

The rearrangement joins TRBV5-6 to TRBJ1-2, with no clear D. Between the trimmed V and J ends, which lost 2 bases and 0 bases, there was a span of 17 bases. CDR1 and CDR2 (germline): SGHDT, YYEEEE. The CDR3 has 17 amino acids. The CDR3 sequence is CASSFGETRLANYGYTF. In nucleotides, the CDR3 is TGTGCCAGCAGCTTCGGGGAGACAAGGCTGGCTAACTATGGCTACACCTTC.

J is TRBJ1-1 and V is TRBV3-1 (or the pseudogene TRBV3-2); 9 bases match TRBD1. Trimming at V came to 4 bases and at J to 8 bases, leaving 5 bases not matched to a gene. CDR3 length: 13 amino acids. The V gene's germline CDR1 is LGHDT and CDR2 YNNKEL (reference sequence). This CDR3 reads CASSRTGTGEAFF. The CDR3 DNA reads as TGTGCCAGCAGCCGAACCGGGACAGGGGAAGCTTTCTTT.

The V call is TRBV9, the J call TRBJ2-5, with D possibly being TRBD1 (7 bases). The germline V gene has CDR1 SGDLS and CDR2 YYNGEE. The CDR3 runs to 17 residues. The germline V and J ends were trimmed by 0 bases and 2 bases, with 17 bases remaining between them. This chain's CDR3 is CASSVGQGGTLQETQYF. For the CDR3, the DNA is TGTGCCAGCAGCGTAGGCCAGGGGGGCACCCTTCAAGAGACCCAGTACTTC.

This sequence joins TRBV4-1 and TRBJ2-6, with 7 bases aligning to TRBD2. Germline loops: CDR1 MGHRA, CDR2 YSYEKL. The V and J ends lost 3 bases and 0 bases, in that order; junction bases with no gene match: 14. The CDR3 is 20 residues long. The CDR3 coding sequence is TGCGCCAGCAGCCACCTTAACCGGGACTACATGAGCTCTGGGGCCAACGTCCTGACTTTC. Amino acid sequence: CASSHLNRDYMSSGANVLTF.

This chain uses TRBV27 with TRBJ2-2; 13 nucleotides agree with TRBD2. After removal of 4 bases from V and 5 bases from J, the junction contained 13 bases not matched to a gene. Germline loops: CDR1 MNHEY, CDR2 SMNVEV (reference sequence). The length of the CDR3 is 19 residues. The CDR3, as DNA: TGTGCCAGCAGTTCCACACTAGCGGGGGGGCTAAGAGGGACCGGGGAGCTGTTTTTT. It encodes CASSSTLAGGLRGTGELFF.

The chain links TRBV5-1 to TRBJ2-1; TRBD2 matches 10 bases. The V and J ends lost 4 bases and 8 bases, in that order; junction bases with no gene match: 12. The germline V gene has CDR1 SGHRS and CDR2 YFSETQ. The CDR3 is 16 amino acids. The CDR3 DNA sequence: TGCGCCAGCAGCGCGCTAAAGCGGGGGGGTTCTGATGAGCAGTTCTTC. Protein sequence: CASSALKRGGSDEQFF.

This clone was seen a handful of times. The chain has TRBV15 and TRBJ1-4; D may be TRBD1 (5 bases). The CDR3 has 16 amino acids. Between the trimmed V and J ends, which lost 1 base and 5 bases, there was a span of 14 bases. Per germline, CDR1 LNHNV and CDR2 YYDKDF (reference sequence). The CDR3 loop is CATSRVNSGGNEKLFF. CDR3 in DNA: TGTGCCACCAGCAGAGTCAACTCTGGGGGGAATGAAAAACTGTTTTTT.

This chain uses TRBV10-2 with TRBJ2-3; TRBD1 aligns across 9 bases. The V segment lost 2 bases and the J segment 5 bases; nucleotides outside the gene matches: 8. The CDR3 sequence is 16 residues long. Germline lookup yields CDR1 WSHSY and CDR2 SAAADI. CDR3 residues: CASSEGNRGRVDTQYF. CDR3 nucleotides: TGCGCCAGCAGTGAGGGTAACAGGGGGCGGGTAGATACGCAGTATTTT.

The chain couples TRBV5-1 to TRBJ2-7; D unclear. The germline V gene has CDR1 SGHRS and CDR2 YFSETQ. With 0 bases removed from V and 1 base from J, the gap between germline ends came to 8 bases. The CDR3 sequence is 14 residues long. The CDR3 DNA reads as TGCGCCAGCAGCTTGGACTTGCGATCCTACGAGCAGTACTTC. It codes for CASSLDLRSYEQYF.

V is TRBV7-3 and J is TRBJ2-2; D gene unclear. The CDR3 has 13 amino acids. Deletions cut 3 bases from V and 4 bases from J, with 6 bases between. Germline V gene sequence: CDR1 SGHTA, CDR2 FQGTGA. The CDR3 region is CASSLGSTGELFF. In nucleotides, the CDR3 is TGTGCCAGCAGCTTGGGCAGCACCGGGGAGCTGTTTTTT.

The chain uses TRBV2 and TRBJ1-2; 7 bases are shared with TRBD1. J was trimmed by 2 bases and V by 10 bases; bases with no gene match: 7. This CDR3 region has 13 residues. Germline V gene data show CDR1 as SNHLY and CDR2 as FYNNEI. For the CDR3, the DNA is TGTGCCACACTATCAGGGGGGAACTATGGCTACACCTTC. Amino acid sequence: CATLSGGNYGYTF.